The 30 T cell receptor beta chains below all came from one sample that was sequenced in a study of response to subunit inactivated influenza vaccine. TCRdb re-analysed the RT-PCR reads in MiXCR, keeping a single row per CDR3 protein. The repertoire includes around 580,000 distinct CDR3 sequences, about 10% of them detected once, and 10% sits in the top ten. The specimen was PBMCs from blood, collected on the day of vaccination. Receptor source: a man over 45 who received an inactivated influenza vaccine.

The rearrangement joins TRBV6-2 or TRBV6-3 to TRBJ2-3; 8 bases line up with TRBD1. The CDR3 contains 13 residues. Germline V gene lookup returns CDR1 MNHEY and CDR2 SVGEGT. V lost 10 bases, J lost 2 bases, and 5 bases stayed unmatched. The DNA for the CDR3 is TGTGCCACCCGGACAGGGAACACAGATACGCAGTATTTT. It translates to CATRTGNTDTQYF.

This clonotype was detected a few times. The chain employs TRBV6-2 or TRBV6-3 and TRBJ2-5; no clear D. V lost 3 bases, J lost 4 bases, and 9 bases lay in between. The CDR3 covers 13 residues. In germline, CDR1 is MNHEY, CDR2 SVGEGT. Here the CDR3 DNA reads TGTGCCAGCAGTTATGTTTTTTCAGAGACCCAGTACTTC. It yields the protein CASSYVFSETQYF.

This clonotype has at least ten counts. This chain connects TRBV2 to TRBJ1-1, with D perhaps TRBD1 (5 bases). Trimming took 8 bases from V and 3 from J, leaving 13 bases between them. This CDR3 spans 13 amino acids. CDR1 and CDR2 (germline): SNHLY, FYNNEI. The CDR3 region is CASGIGRDTEAFF. The CDR3 nucleotides are TGTGCCAGCGGTATTGGCAGGGACACTGAAGCTTTCTTT.

This clonotype was detected many times. V gene TRBV4-2 combines with J gene TRBJ1-4; TRBD1 matches at 7 bases. This CDR3 comprises 15 residues. Looked up from germline, CDR1 is LGHNA and CDR2 is YNFKEQ. J lost 6 bases, V lost 4 bases, and 8 bases had no gene match. The CDR3 sequence: CASSRGEQGDEKLFF. The DNA of the CDR3 is TGTGCCAGCAGCCGGGGAGAGCAGGGGGATGAAAAACTGTTTTTT.

This chain uses TRBV6-2 or TRBV6-3 with TRBJ2-2; D might be TRBD1 or TRBD2, each matching 7 bases. There are 16 residues in the CDR3. Trimming cost V 6 bases and J 1 base, with 15 bases left between them. Germline CDR1 reads MNHEY; CDR2 reads SVGEGT. CDR3 bases: TGTGCCAGCAGGCGCCAGGGGGGGCAGAACACCGGGGAGCTGTTTTTT. This encodes CASRRQGGQNTGELFF.

The chain couples TRBV20-1 to TRBJ2-6; a weak D match, TRBD1 (6 bases). This CDR3 contains 16 residues. The ends were cut back, 6 bases at V and 0 bases at J, with 15 bases in the middle. Per the germline V gene, CDR1 is DFQATT and CDR2 is SNEGSKA (reference sequence). As DNA, the CDR3 is TGCAGTGCAAGGGCGCAGGGGAGCTCTGGGGCCAACGTCCTGACTTTC. Translating it yields CSARAQGSSGANVLTF.

This clonotype was observed at least ten times. The chain recombines TRBV12-3 or TRBV12-4 with TRBJ2-1, with a possible D match to TRBD2 (7 bases). CDR3 length: 15 residues. Trimming removed 1 base at V and 4 bases at J, with 11 bases between. The CDR3 reads CASSLVGGAYNEQFF. CDR3 coding DNA: TGTGCCAGCAGTTTAGTGGGGGGGGCTTACAATGAGCAGTTCTTC.

This clonotype showed up just a few times. This may come from a read error, since a much larger clone is one base off. The chain combines TRBV9 with TRBJ2-3; no definite D call. CDR3 length: 13 amino acids. V was cut by 0 bases and J by 5 bases, with 7 bases left in between. The germline V gene has CDR1 SGDLS and CDR2 YYNGEE. The CDR3 sequence: CASSVATRDTQYF. In DNA form, the CDR3 reads TGTGCCAGCAGCGTAGCTACGAGAGATACGCAGTATTTT.

This chain connects TRBV24-1 to TRBJ2-7; D not certain. V was cut by 6 bases and J by 0 bases, with 8 bases left in between. This CDR3 has 13 amino acids. CDR1 KGHDR and CDR2 SFDVKD come from the germline V gene. CDR3 DNA sequence: TGTGCCACCAGTAAGGGAAGCTCCTACGAGCAGTACTTC. Translation: CATSKGSSYEQYF.

The chain recombines TRBV12-3 or TRBV12-4 with TRBJ2-5; TRBD1 aligns across 7 bases. The V segment lost 6 bases and the J segment 3 bases; nucleotides outside the gene matches: 13. This CDR3 spans 16 amino acids. CDR3 DNA sequence: TGTGCCAGCAGGCGGTTCGGGACAGAGACTAAAGAGACCCAGTACTTC. The encoded protein is CASRRFGTETKETQYF.

This clonotype was observed a handful of times. The chain recombines TRBV12-5 with TRBJ2-1, with TRBD2 matching 14 bases. This CDR3 contains 17 residues. With 2 bases clipped from V and 8 bases from J, the junction kept 8 bases outside the gene matches. The V gene's germline CDR1 is LGHNT and CDR2 FRNRAP. CDR3 sequence (DNA): TGTGCTAGTGGTTTGAACCGACTAGCGGGAGGGCTGGATGAGCAGTTCTTC. It is translated as CASGLNRLAGGLDEQFF.

The chain combines TRBV20-1 with TRBJ2-3, with D perhaps matching TRBD1 (6 bases). Looked up from germline, CDR1 is DFQATT and CDR2 is SNEGSKA (reference sequence). With 5 bases removed from V and 4 bases from J, the gap between germline ends came to 22 bases. The CDR3 extends over 16 amino acids. The CDR3 coding sequence is TGCAGTGCTGGGGACCGAAGAGGACAGCCCGCAGATACGCAGTATTTT. This translates into CSAGDRRGQPADTQYF.

In its sample, this clonotype was seen a few times. The chain carries TRBV29-1 and TRBJ2-3; 9 bases line up with TRBD2. The germline V gene encodes CDR1 SQVTM and CDR2 ANQGSEA. The V segment lost 6 bases and the J segment 0 bases; nucleotides outside the gene matches: 7. The CDR3 totals 15 residues. This CDR3 reads CSVTGLATSTDTQYF. The CDR3 nucleotides are TGCAGCGTGACAGGACTAGCGACTAGCACAGATACGCAGTATTTT.

This clonotype was counted between two and nine times. The junction differs from germline at one of its ends, possibly a read error. The V gene is TRBV7-9, the J gene TRBJ2-1, with D perhaps TRBD1 (5 bases). The germline gives CDR1 SEHNR, CDR2 FQNEAQ (reference sequence). This CDR3 comprises 12 residues. CDR3 residues: CASSYDRQPGIF. The CDR3, as DNA: TGTGCCAGCAGCTATGACCGACAGCCCGGAATCTTC.

The sample holds a few counts of this clonotype. This chain connects TRBV9 to TRBJ1-1; 9 positions agree with TRBD1. V lost 3 bases, J lost 6 bases, and 6 bases stayed unmatched. Germline CDR1 is SGDLS and CDR2 is YYNGEE. This CDR3 spans 14 amino acids. The CDR3 DNA sequence: TGTGCCAGCAGCGCTGGGACAGGGATCGCTGAAGCTTTCTTT. It specifies CASSAGTGIAEAFF.

This clonotype was counted a few times. This chain joins TRBV6-2 or TRBV6-3 and TRBJ2-7; D gene ambiguous. This CDR3 comprises 13 residues. Trimming took off 5 bases at V and 3 bases at J, with 11 bases between the two ends. The V gene's germline CDR1 is MNHEY and CDR2 SVGEGT. The CDR3 bases are TGTGCCAGCAGTAGGGTACTGGACTACGAGCAGTACTTC. Translating gives CASSRVLDYEQYF.

The chain employs TRBV12-3 or TRBV12-4 and TRBJ2-7; 8 bases match TRBD2. The CDR3 extends over 14 amino acids. Unmatched junction bases numbered 7, after V lost 4 bases and J lost 5 bases. The CDR3 protein is CASSSGTRSNEQYF. CDR3 in DNA: TGTGCCAGCAGTTCCGGGACTAGGTCCAACGAGCAGTACTTC.

The sample holds a few counts of this clonotype. The chain carries TRBV11-1 and TRBJ2-3, with 8 bases fitting TRBD2. The CDR3 has 15 amino acids. With 3 bases clipped from V and 5 bases from J, the junction kept 7 bases outside the gene matches. CDR1 is SGHAT, CDR2 FQDESV, per germline (reference sequence). CDR3 protein: CASSFLAGGGDTQYF. The CDR3 nucleotides read TGTGCCAGCAGCTTCCTGGCGGGGGGAGGAGATACGCAGTATTTT.

This chain links TRBV4-2 with TRBJ2-5; 11 bases match TRBD1. The CDR3 sequence is 15 residues long. Trimming removed 5 bases from V and 4 bases from J; junction bases left unmatched: 6. Germline CDR1 and CDR2: LGHNA and YNFKEQ. The chain's CDR3 is CASSVGTGGSETQYF. CDR3 nucleotides: TGTGCCAGCAGCGTCGGGACAGGGGGTTCAGAGACCCAGTACTTC.

V and J are TRBV5-5 and TRBJ1-3; no reliable D call. This CDR3 spans 15 amino acids. The V and J ends lost 4 bases and 0 bases respectively, with 11 bases between them. Germline-derived CDR1 and CDR2 are SGHKS and YYEKEE (reference sequence). The CDR3 DNA sequence: TGTGCCAGCAGCCAAATACTGTCCTCTGGAAACACCATATATTTT. Translating it yields CASSQILSSGNTIYF.

CDR3 nucleotide sequence: TGTGCCATCAGCGCCAACCGGGAGGGAGTGCAGTATTTT. This encodes CAISANREGVQYF. This chain uses TRBV10-3 with TRBJ2-3; 8 nucleotides agree with TRBD2. Germline loops: CDR1 ENHRY, CDR2 SYGVKD. The CDR3 has 13 residues. The ends lost 6 bases at V and 11 bases at J; junction bases unmatched: 10.

This clonotype was counted a few times. The chain uses TRBV9 and TRBJ2-1; D possibly corresponds to TRBD1 (6 bases). Deletions cut 1 base from V and 0 bases from J, with 8 bases between. The germline V gene has CDR1 SGDLS and CDR2 YYNGEE. The CDR3 sequence is 15 residues long. The CDR3 loop reads CASSVRGSSYNEQFF. The CDR3 coding sequence is TGTGCCAGCAGCGTAAGGGGGAGCTCCTACAATGAGCAGTTCTTC.

This chain uses TRBV20-1 with TRBJ2-7; D may be TRBD2 (6 bases). The length of the CDR3 is 14 residues. The germline gives CDR1 DFQATT, CDR2 SNEGSKA (reference sequence). V gave up 1 base and J gave up 0 bases, with 10 bases separating them. In nucleotides, the CDR3 is TGCAGTGCTAGAGGCCGGGACTTCTCCTACGAGCAGTACTTC. Amino acids: CSARGRDFSYEQYF.

This clonotype has ten or more counts. The CDR3 DNA reads as TGTGCCAGCAGTTCCTACCGGGAGATACGGGAAGAGACCCAGTACTTC. This sequence encodes CASSSYREIREETQYF. The rearrangement links TRBV6-2 or TRBV6-3 to TRBJ2-5; TRBD2 might be the D (6 bases). Between the trimmed V and J ends, which lost 4 bases and 3 bases, there was a span of 18 bases. The CDR3 has 16 residues. Per germline, CDR1 MNHEY and CDR2 SVGEGT.

This clonotype was detected only a few times. Possible read error: a much larger clone is one base away. The chain has TRBV20-1 and TRBJ2-5; no clear D gene. This CDR3 region has 16 residues. Germline CDR1 reads DFQATT; CDR2 reads SNEGSKA (reference sequence). The CDR3 is CCARDLLGTNQETQYF. CDR3 nucleotide sequence: TGCTGTGCTAGAGATCTGCTAGGAACAAACCAAGAGACCCAGTACTTC.

This clonotype was counted once. This sequence joins TRBV20-1 and TRBJ2-1, with 7 bases that match TRBD2. This CDR3 contains 17 residues. Germline V gene sequence: CDR1 DFQATT, CDR2 SNEGSKA (reference sequence). Trimming took 5 bases from V and 0 from J; bases not matched to a gene: 13. CDR3 sequence: CSAPSWGAGRSYNEQFF. DNA of the CDR3: TGCAGTGCTCCCTCTTGGGGAGCGGGACGCTCCTACAATGAGCAGTTCTTC.

The V call is TRBV10-3, the J call TRBJ2-1; D remains unclear. CDR1 ENHRY and CDR2 SYGVKD come from the germline V gene. CDR3 length equals 14 residues. V was trimmed by 6 bases and J by 6 bases, leaving 15 bases between them. The CDR3 DNA reads TGTGCCATCAGCGCCCCTTCTAGAGGCAATGAGCAGTTCTTC. Residues: CAISAPSRGNEQFF.

This clonotype occurred a few times. The chain recombines TRBV11-2 with TRBJ2-7; D is possibly TRBD1 (6 bases). Trimming took off 7 bases at V and 0 bases at J, with 16 bases between the two ends. Germline V gene sequence: CDR1 SGHAT, CDR2 FQNNGV. The CDR3 contains 15 residues. DNA of the CDR3: TGTGCCAGCACTCGTGACAGGAGGAGCTCCTACGAGCAGTACTTC. Residues: CASTRDRRSSYEQYF.

The chain employs TRBV12-3 or TRBV12-4 and TRBJ2-5, with 7 bases matching TRBD1. The CDR3 runs 13 residues. V shed 6 bases, J shed 4 bases, and the junction held 5 bases outside the gene matches. CDR3 sequence: CASRKGARETQYF. The CDR3 bases are TGTGCCAGCAGAAAGGGGGCGAGAGAGACCCAGTACTTC.

The chain has TRBV4-3 and TRBJ2-1; D unresolved. Per the germline V gene, CDR1 is LGHNA and CDR2 is YSLEER. This CDR3 spans 14 amino acids. Trimming took off 1 base at V and 4 bases at J, with 8 bases between the two ends. CDR3: CASSQVLGYNEQFF. The CDR3 DNA reads TGCGCCAGCAGCCAAGTCCTAGGGTACAATGAGCAGTTCTTC.